This T cell receptor beta chain was sequenced during a study of T cells in localized non-small cell lung cancer. TCRdb's copy holds only in-frame clones and misses some; the assay was immunoSEQ multiplex PCR. The sample has more than 15,000 clones, approximately 81% seen once. Study-wide results and limits: Owing to sequencing of a solitary tumor region, heterogeneity cannot be discounted.

This clone was detected once. Its antigen is still unknown. CDR1 is SGDLS, CDR2 YYNGEE, per germline. The CDR3 extends over 13 amino acids. The germline V and J ends were trimmed by 8 bases and 6 bases, with 16 bases remaining between them. The chain employs TRBV9 and TRBJ2-3, with a weak D call TRBD2 (6 bases). The sequence derives from an older male donor with stage I lung adenocarcinoma. Sequenced material: peripheral blood, taken before any cancer treatment. CDR3 loop: CASGTGPQDTQYF. The CDR3 DNA follows: TGTGCCAGTGGGACTGGTCCACAGGATACGCAGTATTTT.